This entry is about one T cell receptor beta chain. Its matching antigen is unknown. The record originates from a study of OX40 agonist ivuxolimab in advanced cancers. Across the study: Across the patients, intravenous ivuxolimab was delivered every 2 weeks at 0.01 to 10 mg/kg. Study-level results: There were, on average, more expanded clones in CD8+ T cells than in CD4+.

The CDR3 length is 14 residues. With 7 bases clipped from V and 0 bases from J, the junction kept 6 bases outside the gene matches. Germline V gives CDR1 SGHRS, CDR2 YFSETQ. Produced via immunoSEQ multiplex PCR; TCRdb's table is partial and in-frame only. This sample yields tens of thousands of clones, of which about 86% are seen a single time; about 0.76% belongs to the top ten. The sequencing used CD4+ or CD8+ T cells sorted from blood, collected in a trial of the OX40 agonist ivuxolimab. The sequence was obtained from an adult with an advanced solid tumor such as melanoma, head and neck, liver or kidney cancer. The genes are TRBV5-1 and TRBJ1-1; TRBD1 aligns across 7 bases. Here the CDR3 DNA reads TGCGCCAGCGGACAGGACGCCATGAACACTGAAGCTTTCTTT. It yields the protein CASGQDAMNTEAFF.